The 15 T cell receptor beta chains listed next were all sequenced from one sample in a study of blood T cell repertoires in COVID-19. Assay used: immunoSEQ multiplex PCR; TCRdb lists only in-frame clones, some missing. Of 50,000 to 75,000 clones in the sample, around 92% were seen once. The sequencing input was peripheral blood. These receptors were obtained from a human donor in a cohort sampled during active COVID-19.

The chain combines TRBV27 with TRBJ1-2; 8 bases map to TRBD1. Trimming removed 6 bases from V and 4 bases from J; junction bases left unmatched: 7. Germline V lookup: CDR1 MNHEY, CDR2 SMNVEV (reference sequence). CDR3 size: 14 residues. The CDR3 protein is CASSPRGPGYGYTF. The CDR3 nucleotides are TGTGCCAGCAGCCCCAGGGGGCCGGGCTATGGCTACACCTTC.

The chain recombines TRBV7-9 with TRBJ2-3; TRBD2 matches at 8 bases. After removal of 3 bases from V and 7 bases from J, the junction contained 12 bases not matched to a gene. The CDR3 totals 16 residues. Germline assignment: CDR1 SEHNR and CDR2 FQNEAQ (reference sequence). DNA for the CDR3: TGTGCCAGCAGCTTTCCTTGGCGGGGGGAAGGAAATACGCAGTATTTT. Encoded protein: CASSFPWRGEGNTQYF. The variable domain in full, completed from reference TRBV7-9 and TRBJ2-3, reads DTGVSQNPRHKITKRGQNVTFRCDPISEHNRLYWYRQTLGQGPEFLTYFQNEAQLEKSRLLSDRFSAERPKGSFSTLEIQRTEQGDSAMYLCASSFPWRGEGNTQYFGPGTRLTVL.

The rearrangement links TRBV5-1 to TRBJ1-1; D remains unclear. In germline, CDR1 is SGHRS, CDR2 YFSETQ. The V gene lost 2 bases and the J gene lost 6 bases, with 11 bases spanning the gap. There are 13 residues in the CDR3. The CDR3 spells CASSFGQSAEAFF. CDR3 sequence (DNA): TGCGCCAGCAGCTTTGGGCAATCCGCTGAAGCTTTCTTT.

The V gene is TRBV5-1, the J gene TRBJ2-3, with TRBD2 matching over 11 bases. This CDR3 has 17 residues. The ends lost 0 bases at V and 3 bases at J; junction bases unmatched: 6. Germline V gives CDR1 SGHRS, CDR2 YFSETQ. This CDR3 reads CASSLGISSGRTDTQYF. CDR3 nucleotides: TGCGCCAGCAGCTTGGGAATATCTAGCGGGAGGACAGATACGCAGTATTTT.

The table lists this clone with a count of one. The chain couples TRBV7-2 to TRBJ1-6, with 8 bases identical to TRBD1. The CDR3 extends over 14 amino acids. Per germline, CDR1 SGHTA and CDR2 FQGNSA. With V trimmed by 4 bases and J by 7 bases, 3 bases remained unmatched. The CDR3 bases are TGTGCCAGCAGCTCAGGACAGGGAAATTCACCCCTCCACTTT. It is translated as CASSSGQGNSPLHF.

The chain has TRBV24-1 and TRBJ2-1; TRBD2 aligns across 10 bases. The CDR3 has 17 amino acids. J gave up 7 bases and V 3 bases, and 11 bases lay outside the gene matches. Germline loops: CDR1 KGHDR, CDR2 SFDVKD. The DNA of the CDR3 is TGTGCCACCAGTGATCAAGGCTCTAGCGGGAGTCGTAATGAGCAGTTCTTC. Protein: CATSDQGSSGSRNEQFF.

This chain links TRBV13 with TRBJ2-7, with D unclear. The CDR3 has 16 residues. V gave up 5 bases and J gave up 0 bases, with 17 bases separating them. The germline gives CDR1 PRHDT, CDR2 FYEKMQ (reference sequence). The CDR3 protein is CASSKLTASSSYEQYF. CDR3 sequence (DNA): TGTGCCAGCAGCAAGTTAACAGCCTCGAGCTCCTACGAGCAGTACTTC.

The J gene is TRBJ2-2, the V gene TRBV7-6; no definite D call. The CDR3 length is 12 residues. Germline V gene lookup returns CDR1 SGHVS and CDR2 FNYEAQ. The germline V and J ends were trimmed by 2 bases and 11 bases, with 9 bases remaining between them. The CDR3 sequence: CASSLSSRELFF. Written as DNA, the CDR3 is TGTGCCAGCAGCTTATCTTCCCGTGAGCTGTTTTTT.

This chain joins TRBV4-1 and TRBJ1-4; a weak D match, TRBD1 (5 bases). V was shortened by 8 bases and J by 7 bases, with 11 bases between the two germline ends. The V gene's germline CDR1 is MGHRA and CDR2 YSYEKL. The CDR3 spans 12 residues. The CDR3 loop is CASRRGSEKLFF. Here the CDR3 DNA reads TGCGCCAGCCGGAGGGGTAGTGAAAAACTGTTTTTT.

This rearrangement joins TRBV30 to TRBJ2-3, with 7 bases aligning to TRBD2. The CDR3 has 14 amino acids. V lost 4 bases, J lost 0 bases, and 4 bases stayed unmatched. CDR1 is GTSNPN and CDR2 is SVGIG in the germline V gene (reference sequence). CDR3 in amino acids: CAWTSGSSTDTQYF. The CDR3 nucleotides are TGTGCCTGGACTAGCGGATCTAGCACAGATACGCAGTATTTT.

The CDR3 region is CASSLISGGLTDTQYF. The CDR3 nucleotides read TGTGCCAGCTCACTTATTAGCGGGGGGCTGACAGATACGCAGTATTTT. The V call is TRBV18, the J call TRBJ2-3, with 10 nucleotides matching TRBD2. The CDR3 has 16 amino acids. The V and J ends lost 4 bases and 3 bases, in that order; junction bases with no gene match: 7. The germline V gene encodes CDR1 KGHSH and CDR2 LQKENI.

V is TRBV12-5 and J is TRBJ2-1, with D uncertain. Germline CDR1 LGHNT, CDR2 FRNRAP. This CDR3 region has 14 residues. V lost 1 base and J lost 8, with 12 bases in between. The DNA for the CDR3 is TGTGCTAGTGGTTTGGACATCATCTTCGATGAGCAGTTCTTC. This encodes CASGLDIIFDEQFF.

The V gene is TRBV27, the J gene TRBJ2-1; 7 nucleotides line up with TRBD2. V shed 10 bases and J 3 bases; nucleotides not matched to a gene: 3. This CDR3 comprises 12 residues. Germline loops: CDR1 MNHEY, CDR2 SMNVEV (reference sequence). CDR3 protein: CAIGLDYNEQFF. For the CDR3, the DNA is TGTGCCATCGGACTAGACTACAATGAGCAGTTCTTC.

The gene calls are TRBV27 and TRBJ2-3; no reliable D call. V gave up 8 bases and J gave up 5 bases, with 14 bases separating them. Germline values: CDR1 MNHEY, CDR2 SMNVEV (reference sequence). This CDR3 comprises 13 residues. The CDR3 reads CASSEDRGDTQYF. CDR3 DNA sequence: TGTGCCAGCTCCGAGGATCGAGGAGATACGCAGTATTTT.

This CDR3 reads CASSLIGQPPEKLFF. The CDR3 DNA sequence: TGTGCCAGCAGCTTAATCGGACAGCCACCTGAAAAACTGTTTTTT. J is TRBJ1-4 and V is TRBV7-9, with a tentative D call TRBD1 (6 bases). V lost 2 bases and J 7 bases, leaving 14 bases between the germline ends. Germline V CDR1 and CDR2: SEHNR, FQNEAQ (reference sequence). The length of the CDR3 is 15 residues.